This TCR beta chain emerged from a study of cytomegalovirus exposure and HLA in healthy donors (TCRdb year 2017). Describing the broader study: According to a later analysis, one platform produced both the approximately 110 validation repertoires and the 620 or so repertoires of the first cohort. The study aimed to test whether signatures of past pathogen exposure could be identified by cataloging public T cell receptors. Along with the roughly 670-subject first cohort, a separate validation cohort of around 120 different subjects was used. High-throughput TCR immunosequencing, statistical association of individual TCRs with disease status, and machine learning were combined to predict cytomegalovirus infection status.

Donors formed part of the validation cohort, which comprised about 130 subjects and was distinct from the first cohort of 670 or so subjects. About this clone itself: There is no known antigen for this receptor. The input lacks base qualities; no much larger clone sits a single base away.

The method behind the library was the immunoSEQ multiplex PCR assay. Regarding the original processing steps: A statistical classification framework was built for diagnosing cytomegalovirus status from the catalog of TCR beta chain sequences. As stored in TCRdb, this immuneACCESS dataset retains in-frame rearrangements with V and J assigned. A fraction of the clones does not appear; measured against another copy, unresolved V genes explain less than half of the discrepancy, and the remainder lacks a known reason. V, J and clone size were drawn from that table, and D and trimming were deduced from the DNA. Recorded for this sample are about 200,000 clones; around 80% of them occurred a single time. The leading ten clones occupy 1% to 1.5% of the sample. Results and caveats for the whole study, not just this receptor: A later analysis had no HLA typing for the validation cohort, so co-occurrence there was scored across all 110 or so repertoires. In vitro tests confirmed that a few of the cytomegalovirus-associated TCR beta chains recognize cytomegalovirus antigens. The authors suggested that the approach could potentially be extended to other disease states and immunological phenotypes. In a later analysis, TCRs clustered in the first cohort were found to also tend to co-occur in the roughly 120 validation repertoires, with approximately 93% of cluster scores above 0. Across donors, most TCR sequences were observed very rarely, whereas some public TCRs were present in many individuals. In the study, some 160 TCR beta chains were listed as associated with cytomegalovirus. The classifier was reported to diagnose cytomegalovirus status with high specificity and sensitivity in both the original and validation cohorts.

CDR3 length: 15 amino acids, cysteine to phenylalanine. This entry keeps only the CDR3 DNA: 45 bases, framed from base 1. CDR1 and CDR2 are drawn from the germline V gene: MNHNS, SASEGT. V ends up 7 bases short and J 6 bases short, with an unmatched junction base count of 9. Specimen: PBMCs. This TCR derives from a woman in her 30s in good health and CMV-seronegative. In this chain, TRBV6-1 is recombined with TRBJ1-2; 12 central nucleotides agree with TRBD1. The CDR3 is CASTLGQGARNGYTF. The DNA sequence is given as TGTGCCAGCACCCTGGGACAGGGGGCTAGGAATGGCTACACCTTC.